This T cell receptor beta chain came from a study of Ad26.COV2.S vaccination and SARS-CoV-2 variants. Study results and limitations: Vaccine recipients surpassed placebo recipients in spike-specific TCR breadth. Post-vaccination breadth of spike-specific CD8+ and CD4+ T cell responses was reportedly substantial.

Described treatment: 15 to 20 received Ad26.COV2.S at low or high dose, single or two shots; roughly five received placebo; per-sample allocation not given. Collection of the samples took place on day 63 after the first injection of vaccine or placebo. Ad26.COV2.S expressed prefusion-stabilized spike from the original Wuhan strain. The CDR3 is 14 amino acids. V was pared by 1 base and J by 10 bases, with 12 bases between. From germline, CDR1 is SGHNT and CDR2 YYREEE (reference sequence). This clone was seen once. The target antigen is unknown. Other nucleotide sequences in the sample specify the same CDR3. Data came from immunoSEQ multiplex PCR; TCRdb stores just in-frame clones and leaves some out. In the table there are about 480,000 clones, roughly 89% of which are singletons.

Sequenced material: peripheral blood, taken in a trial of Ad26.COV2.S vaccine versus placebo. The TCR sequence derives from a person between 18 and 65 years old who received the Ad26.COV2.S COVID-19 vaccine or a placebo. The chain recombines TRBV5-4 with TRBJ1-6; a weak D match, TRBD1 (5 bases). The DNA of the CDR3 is TGTGCCAGCAGCTTGTCCGGGGGTCGATCACCCCTCCACTTT. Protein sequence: CASSLSGGRSPLHF.